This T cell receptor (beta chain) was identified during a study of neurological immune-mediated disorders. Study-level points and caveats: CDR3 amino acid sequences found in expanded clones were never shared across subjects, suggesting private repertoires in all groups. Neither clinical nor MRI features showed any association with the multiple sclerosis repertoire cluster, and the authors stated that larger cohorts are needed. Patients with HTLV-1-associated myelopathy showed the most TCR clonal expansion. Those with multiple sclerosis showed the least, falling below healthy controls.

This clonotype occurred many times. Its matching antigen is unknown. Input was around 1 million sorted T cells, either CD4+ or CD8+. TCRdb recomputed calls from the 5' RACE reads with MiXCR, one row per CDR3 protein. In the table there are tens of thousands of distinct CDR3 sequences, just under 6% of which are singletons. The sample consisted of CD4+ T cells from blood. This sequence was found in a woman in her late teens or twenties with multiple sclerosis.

CDR3 nucleotide sequence: TGTGCCAGCAGCGTAGGTGTGGGAGGGCAAGAGACCCAGTACTTC. Protein sequence: CASSVGVGGQETQYF. The J gene is TRBJ2-5, the V gene TRBV9, with TRBD2 matching over 7 bases. V shed 0 bases, J shed 2 bases, and the junction held 4 bases outside the gene matches. Germline V gene data show CDR1 as SGDLS and CDR2 as YYNGEE. The CDR3 loop spans 15 amino acids.